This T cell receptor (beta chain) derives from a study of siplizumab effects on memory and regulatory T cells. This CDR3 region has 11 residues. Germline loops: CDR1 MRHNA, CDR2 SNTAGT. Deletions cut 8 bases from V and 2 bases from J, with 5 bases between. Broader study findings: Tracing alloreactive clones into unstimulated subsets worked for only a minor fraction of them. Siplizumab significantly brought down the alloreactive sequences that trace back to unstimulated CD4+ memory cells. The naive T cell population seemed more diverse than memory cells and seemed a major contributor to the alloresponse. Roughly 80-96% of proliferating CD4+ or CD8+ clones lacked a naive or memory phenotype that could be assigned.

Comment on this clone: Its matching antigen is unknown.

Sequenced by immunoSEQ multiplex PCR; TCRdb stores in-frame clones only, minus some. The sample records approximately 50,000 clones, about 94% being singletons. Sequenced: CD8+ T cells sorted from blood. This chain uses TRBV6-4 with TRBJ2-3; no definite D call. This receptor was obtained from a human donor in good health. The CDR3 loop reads CASVFTDTQYF. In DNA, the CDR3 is TGTGCCAGCGTATTCACAGATACGCAGTATTTT.